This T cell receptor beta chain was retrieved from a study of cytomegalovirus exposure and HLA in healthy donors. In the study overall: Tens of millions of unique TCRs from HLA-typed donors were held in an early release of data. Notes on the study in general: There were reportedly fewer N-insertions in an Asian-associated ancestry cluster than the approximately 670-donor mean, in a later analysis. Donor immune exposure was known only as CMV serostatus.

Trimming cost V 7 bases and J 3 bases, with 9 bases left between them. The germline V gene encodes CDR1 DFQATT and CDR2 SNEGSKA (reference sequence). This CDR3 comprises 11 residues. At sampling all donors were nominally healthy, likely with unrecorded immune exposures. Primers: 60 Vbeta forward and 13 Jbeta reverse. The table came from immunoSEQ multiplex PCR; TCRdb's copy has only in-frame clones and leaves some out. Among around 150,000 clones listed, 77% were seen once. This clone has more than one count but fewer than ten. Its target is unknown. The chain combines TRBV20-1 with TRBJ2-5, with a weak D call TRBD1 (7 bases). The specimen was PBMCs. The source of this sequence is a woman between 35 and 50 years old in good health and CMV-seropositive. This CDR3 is CSVRGEETQYF. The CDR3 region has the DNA TGCAGTGTCAGGGGGGAAGAGACCCAGTACTTC.